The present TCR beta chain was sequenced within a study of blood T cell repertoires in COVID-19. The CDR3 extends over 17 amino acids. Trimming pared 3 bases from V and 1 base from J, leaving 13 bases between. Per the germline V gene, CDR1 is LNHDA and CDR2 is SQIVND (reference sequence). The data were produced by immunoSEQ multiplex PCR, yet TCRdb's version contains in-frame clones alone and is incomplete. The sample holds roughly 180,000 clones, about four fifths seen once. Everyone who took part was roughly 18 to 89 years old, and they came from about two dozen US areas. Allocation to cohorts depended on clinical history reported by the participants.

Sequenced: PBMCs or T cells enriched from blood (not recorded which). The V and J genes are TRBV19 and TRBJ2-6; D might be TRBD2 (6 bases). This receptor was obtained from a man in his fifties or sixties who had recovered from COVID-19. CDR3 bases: TGTGCCAGTAGTATGGGGGGTCTGATATCTGGGGCCAACGTCCTGACTTTC. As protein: CASSMGGLISGANVLTF. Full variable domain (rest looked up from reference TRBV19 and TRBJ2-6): DGGITQSPKYLFRKEGQNVTLSCEQNLNHDAMYWYRQDPGQGLRLIYYSQIVNDFQKGDIAEGYSVSREKKESFPLTVTSAQKNPTAFYLCASSMGGLISGANVLTFGAGSRLTVL.